The present TCR beta chain was sequenced within a study of T-cell memory formation after mild COVID-19. Study-wide points: Researchers found some responding clones in pre-infection memory, a sign that cross-reactive memory joined.

The CDR3 consists of 14 residues. The germline V and J ends were trimmed by 1 base and 6 bases, with 10 bases remaining between them. Germline CDR1 reads SGDLS; CDR2 reads YYNGEE. One entry per CDR3 protein results from TCRdb running MiXCR on the 5' RACE reads. The top ten hold 8.1% of the sample, which has some 600,000 distinct CDR3 sequences, roughly 17% seen once. This clonotype was detected a few times. Antigen specificity is unknown. The chain couples TRBV9 to TRBJ2-2; possible D gene TRBD2, 6 bases. The receptor comes from an adult woman who had mild COVID-19 (a few samples of this study predate the infection). Cell type and time point are not known. The sample taken for sequencing was PBMCs or a T cell subset sorted from them (not recorded which). The CDR3: CASSVTPGAGELFF. The CDR3 DNA sequence: TGTGCCAGCAGCGTAACCCCGGGGGCCGGGGAGCTGTTTTTT. The variable domain in full, completed from reference TRBV9 and TRBJ2-2, reads DSGVTQTPKHLITATGQRVTLRCSPRSGDLSVYWYQQSLDQGLQFLIQYYNGEERAKGNILERFSAQQFPDLHSELNLSSLELGDSALYFCASSVTPGAGELFFGEGSRLTVL.